The present TCR beta chain was sequenced within a study of HIV-infected patients and healthy controls. This clonotype counts as medium-sized. Approximately 510 ng RNA was reverse transcribed with alpha and beta constant-region primers. Using multiplexing indices, alpha and beta chain libraries were generated apart by chain-specific third strand synthesis. One entry per CDR3 protein results from TCRdb running MiXCR on the 5' RACE reads. The sample contains under 20,000 distinct CDR3 sequences, around 5.5% of which appear only once. All unsorted peripheral T cells were captured because whole blood was used without fractionation. Sequenced: blood. The TCR sequence derives from an adult in good health.

The CDR3 is CASSKRQGENTEAFF. CDR3 in DNA: TGTGCCAGCAGCAAAAGACAGGGGGAGAACACTGAAGCTTTCTTT. The J gene is TRBJ1-1, the V gene TRBV4-2, with 9 bases fitting TRBD1. The CDR3 extends over 15 amino acids. Per germline, CDR1 LGHNA and CDR2 YNFKEQ. V gave up 5 bases and J gave up 1 base; unmatched junction bases: 5.